The clone carrying this T cell receptor (beta chain) showed up just a few times. These data come from a study of blood T cell repertoires in COVID-19. Overall study context: T cells, B-cell-depleted T cells, or PBMCs supplied cDNA or gDNA.

Looked up from germline, CDR1 is SGHTA and CDR2 is FQGTGA. The length of the CDR3 is 15 residues. The ends lost 4 bases at V and 6 bases at J; junction bases unmatched: 4. Living in 24 US areas, the participants were between roughly 18 and 95 years of age. The study counted Cohort 3 donors as recovered given two negative PCRs, clearance, or symptom resolution. Original data processing: It was from reference gene primer amplification that nucleated cell counts were estimated. TCRdb's table, derived via immunoSEQ multiplex PCR, lists solely in-frame clones and lacks some. V, J and clone size were drawn from that table, and D and trimming were deduced from the DNA. The sample holds over 300,000 clones; 75% to 90% are singletons and the top ten take roughly a tenth.

The receptor comes from a woman aged 40-49 years who had recovered from COVID-19. The J gene is TRBJ2-1, the V gene TRBV7-3, with 12 bases that match TRBD1. The sample taken for sequencing was PBMCs or T cells enriched from blood (not recorded which). The CDR3 reads CASSSRDRGRNEQFF. The CDR3 DNA reads as TGTGCCAGCAGCTCCCGGGACAGGGGGCGCAATGAGCAGTTCTTC.